Presented here are 25 T cell receptor beta chains from one specimen sequenced in a study of technical replicates of blood from four donors. The method was immunoSEQ multiplex PCR; TCRdb's version includes in-frame clones alone and lacks a portion of them. The data contain about 63,000 clones, approximately 86% of them seen just once; the ten biggest clones take up 4.5% to 5.5%. Sequencing used PBMCs. All receptors come from a human donor in good health. Some clones in this sample may be carry-over from other donors' samples.

This chain uses TRBV7-9 with TRBJ1-2; 7 bases align to TRBD1. Losses at the gene ends were 0 bases for V and 8 bases for J; bases not matched to a gene: 9. This CDR3 is built from 15 residues. Germline V gene lookup returns CDR1 SEHNR and CDR2 FQNEAQ (reference sequence). The CDR3 coding sequence is TGTGCCAGCAGCTTAGCGCTCGAGGGGGCTGGCGGCTACACCTTC. Its translation: CASSLALEGAGGYTF.

This rearrangement joins TRBV11-2 to TRBJ2-1, with TRBD2 as a possible D gene (5 bases). V was cut by 0 bases and J by 9 bases, with 15 bases left in between. Germline lookup yields CDR1 SGHAT and CDR2 FQNNGV. CDR3 length: 15 residues. CDR3 nucleotide sequence: TGTGCCAGCAGCTTAGATCAGTATCTAGCACTTGAGCAGTTCTTC. Residues: CASSLDQYLALEQFF.

The rearrangement links TRBV7-9 to TRBJ2-5, with D possibly matching TRBD2 (5 bases). Germline CDR1 and CDR2: SEHNR and FQNEAQ (reference sequence). The germline V and J ends were trimmed by 3 bases and 3 bases, with 5 bases remaining between them. The CDR3 sequence is 12 residues long. The CDR3 bases are TGTGCCAGCAGCTTCGGGGAAGAGACCCAGTACTTC. Translation: CASSFGEETQYF.

The V gene is TRBV29-1, the J gene TRBJ2-5; D unresolved. The germline gives CDR1 SQVTM, CDR2 ANQGSEA. The CDR3 is 11 amino acids. The V gene lost 4 bases and the J gene lost 6 bases, with 9 bases spanning the gap. The DNA for the CDR3 is TGCAGCGTTGGTTACCAGAAGACCCAGTACTTC. Its protein is CSVGYQKTQYF.

This clone is a singleton in its sample. The V gene is TRBV10-1, the J gene TRBJ1-4; a weak D match, TRBD1 (5 bases). CDR1 is WNHNN and CDR2 is SYGVQD in the germline V gene (reference sequence). The CDR3 contains 15 residues. The V and J ends lost 2 bases and 0 bases respectively, with 7 bases between them. The chain's CDR3 is CASSETTATNEKLFF. As DNA, the CDR3 is TGCGCCAGCAGTGAGACGACAGCAACTAATGAAAAACTGTTTTTT.

J is TRBJ2-7 and V is TRBV7-5; the DNA was not compared with TRBD1, the D call given in the table. TRBV7-5 is a listed pseudogene. The CDR3 extends over 15 amino acids. The CDR3 reads CVRSLDRGRSYEQYF. The CDR3 DNA is TGTGTCAGAAGCTTAGACAGGGGGCGATCCTACGAGCAGTACTTC.

This chain links TRBV7-8 with TRBJ2-1, with 7 bases aligning to TRBD2. V was clipped by 4 bases and J by 3 bases; unmatched bases: 12. The CDR3 is 17 residues long. Germline V gene lookup returns CDR1 SGHVS and CDR2 FQNEAQ. CDR3 nucleotide sequence: TGTGCCAGCAGCTCCGGGGTCGGGGCGGGAGACTACAATGAGCAGTTCTTC. It translates to CASSSGVGAGDYNEQFF.

J is TRBJ2-6 and V is TRBV4-2, with TRBD2 matching over 11 bases. CDR3 length: 19 amino acids. J was trimmed by 1 base and V by 4 bases; bases with no gene match: 9. The germline V gene encodes CDR1 LGHNA and CDR2 YNFKEQ. CDR3 loop: CASSPRLAGSVSGANVLTF. The CDR3 DNA is TGTGCCAGCAGCCCCCGACTAGCGGGGAGTGTTTCTGGGGCCAACGTCCTGACTTTC.

This clone was counted once. V and J are TRBV5-4 and TRBJ1-2, with a weak D call TRBD1 (5 bases). Trimming left V 5 bases short and J 4 bases short, with 15 bases between. This CDR3 comprises 14 residues. CDR1 and CDR2 from the germline V gene are SGHNT and YYREEE (reference sequence). CDR3 loop: CASSPGGAGYGYTF. The DNA of the CDR3 is TGTGCCAGCAGTCCTGGTGGGGCCGGCTATGGCTACACCTTC.

J is TRBJ2-7 and V is TRBV19, with TRBD2 matching 7 bases. Germline V gene lookup returns CDR1 LNHDA and CDR2 SQIVND (reference sequence). There are 15 residues in the CDR3. Trimming at V came to 3 bases and at J to 7 bases, leaving 12 bases not matched to a gene. As DNA, the CDR3 is TGTGCCAGTAGTATCTCTACGGGAGGCCCCGTAGAGCAGTACTTC. It is translated as CASSISTGGPVEQYF.

The chain links TRBV5-1 to TRBJ1-6, with 11 bases that match TRBD1. The germline V gene encodes CDR1 SGHRS and CDR2 YFSETQ. Trimming cost V 7 bases and J 10 bases; bases outside gene matches: 4. The CDR3 covers 13 residues. CDR3 region: CASGQGAYSPLHF. The CDR3 DNA sequence: TGCGCCAGCGGACAGGGGGCATACTCACCCCTCCACTTT.

V is TRBV7-9 and J is TRBJ2-7, with TRBD1 matching 7 bases. Germline V CDR1 and CDR2: SEHNR, FQNEAQ (reference sequence). This CDR3 is 17 amino acids long. Trimming removed 1 base from V and 0 bases from J; junction bases left unmatched: 9. The CDR3 DNA follows: TGTGCCAGCAGCTTAGTCGTCGGGACAGCGCTCTCCTACGAGCAGTACTTC. It translates to CASSLVVGTALSYEQYF. The whole variable domain, remainder taken from reference TRBV7-9 and TRBJ2-7, is DTGVSQNPRHKITKRGQNVTFRCDPISEHNRLYWYRQTLGQGPEFLTYFQNEAQLEKSRLLSDRFSAERPKGSFSTLEIQRTEQGDSAMYLCASSLVVGTALSYEQYFGPGTRLTVT.

The chain has TRBV5-6 and TRBJ1-2; D uncertain. This CDR3 spans 14 amino acids. CDR1 is SGHDT, CDR2 YYEEEE, per germline. The V end was cut by 4 bases, the J end by 5 bases, with 15 bases between. CDR3 protein: CASSPGPKSYGYTF. The CDR3 DNA follows: TGTGCCAGCAGCCCAGGCCCTAAGAGTTATGGCTACACCTTC. The whole variable domain, filled in from reference TRBV5-6 and TRBJ1-2, reads DAGVTQSPTHLIKTRGQQVTLRCSPKSGHDTVSWYQQALGQGPQFIFQYYEEEERQRGNFPDRFSGHQFPNYSSELNVNALLLGDSALYLCASSPGPKSYGYTFGSGTRLTVV.

J is TRBJ1-3 and V is TRBV25-1, with 10 bases fitting TRBD1. Per the germline V gene, CDR1 is MGHDK and CDR2 is SYGVNS. The CDR3 spans 15 residues. Germline trimming cut 5 bases from V and 2 bases from J; bases unmatched to any gene: 3. Here the CDR3 reads CASSRGTGAGNTIYF. For the CDR3, the DNA is TGTGCCAGCAGTCGCGGGACAGGGGCTGGAAACACCATATATTTT.

This chain joins TRBV9 and TRBJ2-7, with 13 positions matching TRBD2. With V trimmed by 3 bases and J by 4 bases, 1 base remained unmatched. The CDR3 is 14 amino acids. Germline-derived CDR1 and CDR2 are SGDLS and YYNGEE. The CDR3 is CASSGTSGGYEQYF. CDR3 nucleotides: TGTGCCAGCAGCGGGACTAGCGGGGGATACGAGCAGTACTTC.

This clone has only one observation. The rearrangement joins TRBV10-3 to TRBJ1-2, with a possible D match to TRBD1 (5 bases). The CDR3 covers 17 residues. V lost 0 bases and J 1 base, leaving 15 bases between the germline ends. The germline CDR1 and CDR2 sequences are ENHRY and SYGVKD. The CDR3 DNA reads as TGTGCCATCAGTGAGTCGGATGGGGGAGGCGTTAACTATGGCTACACCTTC. Protein sequence: CAISESDGGGVNYGYTF.

The chain employs TRBV4-3 and TRBJ2-2; tentatively, D is TRBD1 (6 bases). CDR1 is LGHNA, CDR2 YSLEER, per germline. The V end lost 0 bases, the J end lost 0 bases, and 14 bases lay between the germline ends. The CDR3 is made up of 18 amino acids. The CDR3 loop reads CASSQDRGGQPNTGELFF. DNA of the CDR3: TGCGCCAGCAGCCAAGATAGGGGTGGACAGCCGAACACCGGGGAGCTGTTTTTT.

The rearrangement uses TRBV4-1 and TRBJ2-7, with 7 bases aligning to TRBD1. This CDR3 region has 17 residues. In germline, CDR1 is MGHRA, CDR2 YSYEKL. V lost 1 base and J lost 1; bases outside the gene matches: 10. CDR3 sequence: CASSQVSSGTDSYEQYF. In nucleotides, the CDR3 is TGCGCCAGCAGCCAAGTTTCTTCCGGGACAGATTCCTACGAGCAGTACTTC.

This chain joins TRBV10-3 and TRBJ2-7; 9 nucleotides agree with TRBD1. The CDR3 contains 13 residues. Germline loops: CDR1 ENHRY, CDR2 SYGVKD. V lost 6 bases and J lost 5; bases outside the gene matches: 5. CDR3 amino acids: CAISRDRADEQYF. In DNA form, the CDR3 reads TGTGCCATCAGCCGGGACAGGGCCGACGAGCAGTACTTC.

The rearrangement uses TRBV29-1 and TRBJ1-2, with 7 bases aligning to TRBD1. The CDR3 spans 13 residues. Unmatched junction bases numbered 5, after V lost 7 bases and J lost 0 bases. Germline CDR1 SQVTM, CDR2 ANQGSEA. The CDR3 DNA is TGCAGCGGGAAGACAGGGACTAACTATGGCTACACCTTC. It translates to CSGKTGTNYGYTF. Complete variable domain (other parts from reference TRBV29-1 and TRBJ1-2): SAVISQKPSRDICQRGTSLTIQCQVDSQVTMMFWYRQQPGQSLTLIATANQGSEATYESGFVIDKFPISRPNLTFSTLTVSNMSPEDSSIYLCSGKTGTNYGYTFGSGTRLTVV.

The chain joins TRBV4-1 to TRBJ2-1, with D maybe TRBD2 (6 bases). The CDR3 is 13 residues long. Deletions cut 3 bases from V and 10 bases from J, with 13 bases between. Germline values: CDR1 MGHRA, CDR2 YSYEKL. DNA of the CDR3: TGCGCCAGCAGCCACTTCCCCGCGGGGGAGCAGTTCTTC. As protein: CASSHFPAGEQFF.

The chain has TRBV7-6 and TRBJ1-1, with no clear D. The CDR3 is 14 amino acids. V shed 1 base and J shed 2 bases, with 8 bases lying between them. Germline assignment: CDR1 SGHVS and CDR2 FNYEAQ. The CDR3 sequence is CASSLENINTEAFF. The CDR3, as DNA: TGTGCCAGCAGCTTAGAGAACATCAACACTGAAGCTTTCTTT.

The V and J genes are TRBV7-7 and TRBJ2-1; perhaps TRBD1 as D (6 bases). The V gene lost 5 bases and the J gene lost 0 bases, with 11 bases spanning the gap. The CDR3 totals 15 residues. Germline V gene lookup returns CDR1 SSHAT and CDR2 FNYEAQ (reference sequence). The CDR3 DNA follows: TGTGCCAGCAGCGAGGGGGTTAGCTCCTACAATGAGCAGTTCTTC. This translates into CASSEGVSSYNEQFF.

The chain uses TRBV4-3 and TRBJ1-3, with a tentative D call TRBD1 (6 bases). Trimming left V 3 bases short and J 4 bases short, with 13 bases between. The CDR3 covers 15 residues. Per germline, CDR1 LGHNA and CDR2 YSLEER. CDR3 bases: TGCGCCAGCAGCCAGACTGCCGGGACAGGAAACACCATATATTTT. It yields the protein CASSQTAGTGNTIYF.

The chain employs TRBV5-4 and TRBJ2-5; the D is unclear. This CDR3 has 13 residues. The germline CDR1 and CDR2 sequences are SGHNT and YYREEE (reference sequence). V was pared by 0 bases and J by 1 base, with 4 bases between. CDR3 in amino acids: CASSLDFQETQYF. The CDR3 DNA is TGTGCCAGCAGCTTGGACTTCCAAGAGACCCAGTACTTC.